In this sample, the clone carrying this TCR beta chain turned up once. Its target is not known. The length of the CDR3 is 14 residues. Germline assignment: CDR1 WNHNN and CDR2 SYGVQD (reference sequence). V lost 3 bases, J lost 0 bases, and 8 bases lay in between. The PCR used 60 Vbeta and 13 Jbeta primers. Clones were read by immunoSEQ multiplex PCR, and TCRdb kept only the in-frame ones, dropping some. The table records approximately 170,000 clones, roughly 85% of them present only once. This sample is drawn from a study of cytomegalovirus exposure and HLA in healthy donors. Overall study findings and caveats: It emerged from a later analysis that several of the most significant clusters appeared to be linked to common viral pathogens. In presence/absence analyses, roughly uniform sequencing depth across donors was assumed. Available immune exposure information covered CMV serostatus only. In a later analysis, HLA-associated beta chains showed higher expansion and lower generation probabilities than comparable chains.

V usage is TRBV10-1 and J usage is TRBJ1-1; maybe TRBD1 (5 bases). Material for sequencing was PBMCs. The source is a boy aged 2 to 9 in good health and CMV-seronegative. CDR3 residues: CASSDGGMNTEAFF. CDR3 DNA: TGCGCCAGCAGTGATGGGGGGATGAACACTGAAGCTTTCTTT.